A single sample is the source of the 25 T cell receptor beta chains below, sequenced in a study of identical twins (dated by TCRdb to 2016 to 2017). Library preparation used 5' RACE. The sequencer listed for this sample is Illumina HiSeq 2000. In TCRdb, the public reads were trimmed at Q25 with fastp and aligned with MiXCR, with productive beta chains retained. CDR3 protein duplicates are merged, each entry listing the most common genes and DNA. Here the sample has some 690,000 distinct CDR3 sequences; 21% occur a single time. The ten largest clones capture roughly 4% of the sample. These data also featured in a second study, about T cells expressing NK-cell markers.

Input material: PBMCs. The receptors were sampled from a woman aged 18-35 years in good health.

The CDR3 is CASSIGIQGAYTF. The CDR3 nucleotides are TGTGCCAGTAGTATAGGCATTCAGGGCGCCTACACCTTC. This chain uses TRBV19 with TRBJ1-2; weak D call: TRBD1 (5 bases). The germline V gene encodes CDR1 LNHDA and CDR2 SQIVND (reference sequence). This CDR3 has 13 amino acids. V was trimmed by 1 base and J by 10 bases, leaving 13 bases between them.

This clonotype was counted a few times. The V call is TRBV20-1, the J call TRBJ2-7; TRBD1 aligns across 8 bases. CDR1 and CDR2 (germline): DFQATT, SNEGSKA (reference sequence). The V segment lost 6 bases and the J segment 4 bases; nucleotides outside the gene matches: 5. The CDR3 consists of 12 residues. The DNA of the CDR3 is TGCAGTGCCACGACAGGGGTTTACGAGCAGTACTTC. Its protein product is CSATTGVYEQYF.

This chain links TRBV29-1 with TRBJ2-7, with a weak D call TRBD1 (7 bases). The V end lost 0 bases, the J end lost 4 bases, and 13 bases lay between the germline ends. This CDR3 is built from 14 residues. Germline V CDR1 and CDR2: SQVTM, ANQGSEA. CDR3 amino acids: CSVEERDRRYEQYF. The CDR3, as DNA: TGCAGCGTTGAAGAGCGGGACAGACGTTACGAGCAGTACTTC.

V is TRBV6-2 or TRBV6-3 and J is TRBJ2-1, with 7 bases fitting TRBD2. Germline-derived CDR1 and CDR2 are MNHEY and SVGEGT. CDR3 size: 17 residues. Unmatched junction bases numbered 15, after V lost 2 bases and J lost 8 bases. CDR3 nucleotide sequence: TGTGCCAGCAGTTACGGAGATAAAGCGGGGCAGAGCGATGAGCAGTTCTTC. This sequence encodes CASSYGDKAGQSDEQFF.

This clonotype appeared many times. This rearrangement joins TRBV18 to TRBJ1-2, with a weak D call TRBD1 (6 bases). The CDR3 has 13 residues. Germline-derived CDR1 and CDR2 are KGHSH and LQKENI. V was clipped by 1 base and J by 5 bases, with 8 bases between them. CDR3 loop: CASSPQDRYGYTF. The CDR3 DNA reads as TGTGCCAGCTCACCACAGGACAGATATGGCTACACCTTC. The whole variable domain, remainder taken from reference TRBV18 and TRBJ1-2, is NAGVMQNPRHLVRRRGQEARLRCSPMKGHSHVYWYRQLPEEGLKFMVYLQKENIIDESGMPKERFSAEFPKEGPSILRIQQVVRGDSAAYFCASSPQDRYGYTFGSGTRLTVV.

V usage is TRBV29-1 and J usage is TRBJ2-7; possible D gene TRBD2, 6 bases. The germline V gene has CDR1 SQVTM and CDR2 ANQGSEA. V was cut by 4 bases and J by 6 bases, with 10 bases left in between. The CDR3 runs 11 residues. This chain's CDR3 is CSVVGSGEQYF. The CDR3 DNA reads TGCAGCGTTGTCGGTAGCGGCGAGCAGTACTTC.

There are many counts of this clonotype. V gene TRBV29-1 combines with J gene TRBJ2-1; D is possibly TRBD1 or TRBD2 (6 bases each). The CDR3 loop spans 15 amino acids. V was clipped by 6 bases and J by 1 base, with 16 bases between them. Germline V CDR1 and CDR2: SQVTM, ANQGSEA. The CDR3 bases are TGCAGCGTCCTAGGGGGACTGCCTTCCTACAATGAGCAGTTCTTC. Translated, it gives CSVLGGLPSYNEQFF.

This clonotype was seen a few times. This sequence joins TRBV20-1 and TRBJ2-7; no definite D call. Germline loops: CDR1 DFQATT, CDR2 SNEGSKA (reference sequence). V was cut by 0 bases and J by 2 bases, with 8 bases left in between. The CDR3 is 13 amino acids. CDR3 coding DNA: TGCAGTGCTAGAGAACACTCGACCTACGAGCAGTACTTC. It is translated as CSAREHSTYEQYF.

This clonotype was observed a few times. This chain connects TRBV10-3 to TRBJ2-1, with D tentatively TRBD2 (5 bases). The germline V gene encodes CDR1 ENHRY and CDR2 SYGVKD. V lost 10 bases and J 5 bases, leaving 9 bases between the germline ends. There are 11 residues in the CDR3. In DNA, the CDR3 is TGTGCCACCACGGGGAACAATGAGCAGTTCTTC. Protein: CATTGNNEQFF.

The chain links TRBV20-1 to TRBJ1-5; D is perhaps TRBD1 (6 bases). This CDR3 region has 12 residues. CDR1 is DFQATT and CDR2 is SNEGSKA in the germline V gene (reference sequence). Trimming shortened V by 5 bases and J by 5 bases, and 10 bases separated the two germline ends. CDR3 nucleotide sequence: TGCAGTGCTCAAACAGGGTATCAGCCCCAGCATTTT. Its translation is CSAQTGYQPQHF.

V gene TRBV13 combines with J gene TRBJ2-1; D possibly uses TRBD1 or TRBD2 (5 bases each). The CDR3 spans 13 residues. In germline, CDR1 is PRHDT, CDR2 FYEKMQ (reference sequence). V lost 5 bases, J lost 5 bases, and 10 bases lay in between. Here the CDR3 reads CASSNRGNNEQFF. The CDR3 DNA reads as TGTGCCAGCAGCAACCGGGGCAACAATGAGCAGTTCTTC.

The chain joins TRBV6-2 or TRBV6-3 to TRBJ2-1; D uncertain. Germline CDR1 and CDR2: MNHEY and SVGEGT. V was pared by 8 bases and J by 8 bases, with 25 bases between. The CDR3 length is 16 residues. The CDR3 sequence is CASRTQVVVIHYEQFF. DNA for the CDR3: TGTGCCAGCCGGACGCAGGTTGTAGTTATACACTATGAGCAGTTCTTC.

The rearrangement joins TRBV20-1 to TRBJ2-3, with a tentative D call TRBD2 (5 bases). The CDR3 contains 14 residues. The germline V gene has CDR1 DFQATT and CDR2 SNEGSKA (reference sequence). V was clipped by 3 bases and J by 2 bases, with 12 bases between them. The CDR3 DNA follows: TGCAGTGCTAGCCCGCGGGCTTACACAGATACGCAGTATTTT. Translating it yields CSASPRAYTDTQYF.

This chain links TRBV5-1 with TRBJ2-7; 8 bases fit TRBD2. This CDR3 region has 16 residues. CDR1 is SGHRS, CDR2 YFSETQ, per germline. V dropped 5 bases and J dropped 4; count of bases not matched to a gene: 14. The CDR3 DNA reads TGCGCCAGCAGTCCCGTTAGCGGGACTTTCGGTTACGAGCAGTACTTC. Its protein is CASSPVSGTFGYEQYF.

This clonotype has a handful of counts. V gene TRBV7-9 combines with J gene TRBJ2-7; 13 positions match TRBD2. The V gene end was trimmed by 4 bases and the J gene end by 3 bases; junction bases not matched to a gene: 6. Germline assignment: CDR1 SEHNR and CDR2 FQNEAQ (reference sequence). This CDR3 has 16 residues. The CDR3 nucleotides read TGTGCCAGCAGCTCCCTCGGACTAGCGGGAGTCTACGAGCAGTACTTC. Translating it yields CASSSLGLAGVYEQYF.

The DNA of the CDR3 is TGTGCCAGCAGCCCTCAGACTAGCTACAATGAGCAGTTCTTC. Translating gives CASSPQTSYNEQFF. The chain recombines TRBV11-3 with TRBJ2-1; a weak D match, TRBD2 (6 bases). The CDR3 totals 14 residues. Trimming removed 5 bases from V and 3 bases from J, with 11 bases in between. CDR1 and CDR2 from the germline V gene are SGHNT and YENEEA.

This clonotype was detected only a few times. This CDR3 reads CASSYSRPSGGTQYF. The CDR3 DNA sequence: TGTGCCAGCAGTTACAGTCGGCCCAGCGGGGGAACGCAGTATTTT. The chain is built from TRBV6-5 and TRBJ2-3, with TRBD2 matching over 8 bases. This CDR3 has 15 amino acids. From germline, CDR1 is MNHEY and CDR2 SVGAGI. Trimming cost V 2 bases and J 9 bases; bases outside gene matches: 10.

To note about this clonotype: The junction differs from germline at one of its ends, possibly a read error. The rearrangement uses TRBV7-6 and TRBJ2-7; 10 nucleotides match TRBD1. Germline loops: CDR1 SGHVS, CDR2 FNYEAQ. The CDR3 runs 12 residues. CDR3: CASSPDRGKQYF. CDR3 coding DNA: TGTGCCAGCAGCCCGGACAGGGGGAAGCAATACTTC.

The V gene is TRBV5-1, the J gene TRBJ2-7, with TRBD1 matching 8 bases. The junction had 13 bases not matched to a gene; V was cut back by 5 bases and J by 3 bases. This CDR3 is 16 amino acids long. Looked up from germline, CDR1 is SGHRS and CDR2 is YFSETQ. This CDR3 reads CASSGLPGTGIYEQYF. The CDR3 DNA follows: TGCGCCAGCAGTGGCCTACCCGGGACAGGAATCTACGAGCAGTACTTC.

This sequence joins TRBV7-2 and TRBJ1-3; D gene ambiguous. There are 15 residues in the CDR3. From germline, CDR1 is SGHTA and CDR2 FQGNSA. V was cut by 2 bases and J by 0 bases, with 8 bases left in between. The CDR3 loop reads CASSLQESSGNTIYF. CDR3 nucleotide sequence: TGTGCCAGCAGCTTACAGGAGAGCTCTGGAAACACCATATATTTT.

The chain recombines TRBV6-5 with TRBJ1-2; a possible D gene is TRBD1 (6 bases). With 2 bases removed from V and 4 bases from J, the gap between germline ends came to 23 bases. Germline V gene lookup returns CDR1 MNHEY and CDR2 SVGAGI. The length of the CDR3 is 18 residues. CDR3 coding DNA: TGTGCCAGCAGTTACGCGAGGGGGGGGCGTCTTGTTCCCTATGGCTACACCTTC. This translates into CASSYARGGRLVPYGYTF.

This chain uses TRBV4-1 with TRBJ2-3; no firm D call. Germline CDR1 MGHRA, CDR2 YSYEKL. V lost 0 bases, J lost 3 bases, and 10 bases lay in between. The CDR3 extends over 15 amino acids. In DNA form, the CDR3 reads TGCGCCAGCAGCCAAGATCGGAGAGGTACAGATACGCAGTATTTT. This sequence encodes CASSQDRRGTDTQYF.

This clonotype was counted many times. The chain uses TRBV20-1 and TRBJ2-3, with D maybe TRBD2 (5 bases). V lost 3 bases to trimming and J lost 2 bases, with 6 bases between them. This CDR3 spans 12 amino acids. Germline-derived CDR1 and CDR2 are DFQATT and SNEGSKA (reference sequence). CDR3 loop: CSASGNTDTQYF. The CDR3 DNA sequence: TGCAGTGCTAGCGGGAACACAGATACGCAGTATTTT.

This chain joins TRBV11-1 and TRBJ2-2; TRBD2 matches 8 bases. V shed 5 bases, J shed 6 bases, and the junction held 11 bases outside the gene matches. CDR1 and CDR2 from the germline V gene are SGHAT and FQDESV (reference sequence). This CDR3 has 16 amino acids. This CDR3 reads CASSGRGGRGAGELFF. The CDR3 DNA is TGTGCCAGCAGCGGCCGGGGGGGGCGCGGAGCCGGGGAGCTGTTTTTT.

This clonotype was counted only a few times. The J gene is TRBJ2-3, the V gene TRBV12-3 or TRBV12-4; 15 nucleotides agree with TRBD2. The V segment lost 4 bases and the J segment 6 bases; nucleotides outside the gene matches: 8. The CDR3 is 17 amino acids. The CDR3 loop is CASSSRTSGGAGDTQYF. In DNA form, the CDR3 reads TGTGCCAGCAGTTCCCGGACTAGCGGGGGGGCAGGCGATACGCAGTATTTT.